These 8 T cell receptor beta chains were sequenced from one sample in a study of cytomegalovirus exposure and HLA in healthy donors (TCRdb year 2017). Receptor libraries were prepared by the immunoSEQ multiplex PCR assay. For the multiplex PCR, a mixture combining 60 forward primers for TCR Vbeta segments and 13 reverse primers for TCR Jbeta segments was used. Drawn from immuneACCESS, this table holds only the in-frame rearrangements with V and J called that TCRdb kept. Clones are partly lost; checked studies trace under half to an unresolved V gene and leave the rest unexplained. The sample includes 150,000 to 200,000 clones, with 65% to 80% observed a single time. Over 3% of the sample belongs to the ten largest clones. The sequencing input was PBMCs. These receptors came from a male donor in good health and CMV-seronegative.

This chain joins TRBV5-1 and TRBJ2-3; 11 nucleotides align to TRBD2. Germline V gives CDR1 SGHRS, CDR2 YFSETQ. CDR3 length equals 17 residues. V lost 3 bases and J lost 5; bases outside the gene matches: 11. CDR3 bases: TGCGCCAGCAGCTCCGCGGTAGCGGGAGGGCCGTTAGATACGCAGTATTTT. It is translated as CASSSAVAGGPLDTQYF.

The chain has TRBV7-2 and TRBJ2-1; TRBD1 is a possible D gene (5 bases). Between the trimmed V and J ends, which lost 1 base and 2 bases, there was a span of 15 bases. This CDR3 has 17 residues. Looked up from germline, CDR1 is SGHTA and CDR2 is FQGNSA. The CDR3 DNA reads as TGTGCCAGCAGCTTAGGCGTGGGGCGGCCGGCCTACAATGAGCAGTTCTTC. It yields the protein CASSLGVGRPAYNEQFF.

The J gene is TRBJ2-2, the V gene TRBV5-1; TRBD1 aligns across 9 bases. The CDR3 consists of 17 residues. Germline-derived CDR1 and CDR2 are SGHRS and YFSETQ. J gave up 2 bases and V 2 bases, and 7 bases lay outside the gene matches. The CDR3 spells CASSFGRTGENTGELFF. Written as DNA, the CDR3 is TGCGCCAGCAGCTTTGGACGGACAGGGGAAAACACCGGGGAGCTGTTTTTT. The full variable domain, its missing parts supplied by reference TRBV5-1 and TRBJ2-2, is KAGVTQTPRYLIKTRGQQVTLSCSPISGHRSVSWYQQTPGQGLQFLFEYFSETQRNKGNFPGRFSGRQFSNSRSEMNVSTLELGDSALYLCASSFGRTGENTGELFFGEGSRLTVL.

This chain links TRBV2 with TRBJ2-3; 9 positions match TRBD2. CDR1 is SNHLY and CDR2 is FYNNEI in the germline V gene. CDR3 size: 14 residues. The V gene end was trimmed by 6 bases and the J gene end by 4 bases; junction bases not matched to a gene: 5. CDR3 sequence: CASRVAGDSDTQYF. The CDR3 DNA follows: TGTGCCAGCAGGGTAGCGGGGGACTCAGATACGCAGTATTTT.

The V gene is TRBV4-3, the J gene TRBJ2-3; 9 bases match TRBD2. Germline V lookup: CDR1 LGHNA, CDR2 YSLEER. V shed 3 bases and J 6 bases; nucleotides not matched to a gene: 7. The CDR3 is 15 amino acids. CDR3 sequence: CASSQGLAAVDTQYF. As DNA, the CDR3 is TGCGCCAGCAGCCAGGGACTAGCAGCCGTGGATACGCAGTATTTT.

The sample holds a few counts of this clone. This sequence joins TRBV9 and TRBJ1-4; TRBD1 matches 7 bases. This CDR3 contains 13 residues. V shed 1 base and J 8 bases; nucleotides not matched to a gene: 2. Germline V CDR1 and CDR2: SGDLS, YYNGEE. In nucleotides, the CDR3 is TGTGCCAGCAGCGTATCAGGGGGGGAAAAACTGTTTTTT. It codes for CASSVSGGEKLFF. Based on the CDR3 plus reference TRBV9 and TRBJ1-4, the full variable domain is DSGVTQTPKHLITATGQRVTLRCSPRSGDLSVYWYQQSLDQGLQFLIQYYNGEERAKGNILERFSAQQFPDLHSELNLSSLELGDSALYFCASSVSGGEKLFFGSGTQLSVL.

The rearrangement joins TRBV28 to TRBJ2-4; D is undetermined. The germline V gene encodes CDR1 MDHEN and CDR2 SYDVKM. The length of the CDR3 is 15 residues. Trimming cost V 3 bases and J 4 bases, with 13 bases left between them. CDR3: CASSFSSPVKNIQYF. CDR3 in DNA: TGTGCCAGCAGTTTTTCCTCGCCGGTTAAAAACATTCAGTACTTC.

The chain recombines TRBV27 with TRBJ2-3, with D possibly being TRBD2 (6 bases). V was trimmed by 5 bases and J by 3 bases, leaving 21 bases between them. Germline-derived CDR1 and CDR2 are MNHEY and SMNVEV (reference sequence). This CDR3 comprises 17 residues. The CDR3: CASSPLGVGGATDTQYF. The CDR3 DNA is TGTGCCAGCAGTCCATTAGGGGTAGGAGGGGCGACAGATACGCAGTATTTT.